This TCR beta chain was retrieved from a study of T cells in Graves' hyperthyroidism and ophthalmopathy. Study-wide points: Patients with ophthalmopathy were separated from those with stable hyperthyroidism by a 13 V-J model. Most thyroid clonotypes that were expanded above 0.001 also turned up in blood.

A note on this clonotype: Its matching antigen is unknown. Mismatch with germline at one junction end may stem from a read error.

Germline V CDR1 and CDR2: MNHNS, SASEGT. This CDR3 contains 14 residues. Researchers took RNA transcripts and amplified the TCR beta CDR3 regions from them. The primer set for the first-round RT-PCR of the TCR CDR3 was HTBI. From the multiplex PCR reads, TCRdb called clonotypes with MiXCR, one entry per CDR3 protein. Of 610,000 or so distinct CDR3 sequences detected, under 60% appear once; the ten largest clones hold approximately 7.5%. Diagnoses used clinical symptoms, serum thyroxine and TRAb, thyroid ultrasound and orbital computed tomography. The clonotype originates from a woman aged 18-29 years with Graves' hyperthyroidism. The sequencing sample was made of peripheral blood or thyroid tissue (not recorded which). The rearrangement joins TRBV6-1 to TRBJ2-2, with unresolved D. In nucleotides, the CDR3 is TGTGCCAGCAGCCGGGCCTCGAACACCAGGGAGCTGTTTTTT. This translates into CASSRASNTRELFF.